These T cell receptor beta chains were read from a single sample in a study of high-grade serous ovarian cancer treatment subgroups. Libraries were prepared by immunoSEQ multiplex PCR; TCRdb keeps only in-frame clonotypes and omits some of them. The sample has 25,000 to 30,000 clones, around 80% seen once. The specimen was tumor tissue. These receptors were collected from a human donor with high-grade serous ovarian cancer. CDR3s include the opening cysteine and the closing phenylalanine or tryptophan. A D gene is named only where the DNA matches it firmly. Some rows mark clone size as missing; the rest say once, few, many or name a class of expanded clone.

TRBV5-6	TRBJ2-2	TRBD1	-	TGTGCCAGCAGCACCGGGACAGGTTCCGACACCGGGGAGCTGTTTTTT	CASSTGTGSDTGELFF
TRBV27	TRBJ2-2	-	-	TGTGCCAGCAGTCCGTACACCGGGGAGCTGTTTTTT	CASSPYTGELFF
TRBV7-2	TRBJ2-2	-	few	TGTGCCAGCAGCCCGCGGACGGGCACCGGGGAGCTGTTTTTT	CASSPRTGTGELFF
TRBV9	TRBJ1-2	-	-	TGTGCCAGCAGCGTAGCGGCACTCTATGGCTACACCTTC	CASSVAALYGYTF
TRBV5-1	TRBJ1-1	TRBD1	-	TGCGCCAGCAGCTTGGGTACAGGGGGCTTTAACACTGAAGCTTTCTTT	CASSLGTGGFNTEAFF
TRBV5-4	TRBJ1-1	TRBD1	-	TGTGCCAGCAGCTTGGCGACAGGGCTTGAAGCTTTCTTT	CASSLATGLEAFF
TRBV30	TRBJ1-4	-	-	TGTGCCTGGAGTGGTGCTAAGGGGCCGTATAATGAAAAACTGTTTTTT	CAWSGAKGPYNEKLFF
TRBV5-4	TRBJ2-1	TRBD2	-	TGTGCCAGCAGCTGGGGACTAGCGGGAGGAGGAAATGAGCAGTTCTTC	CASSWGLAGGGNEQFF
TRBV27	TRBJ2-6	-	-	TGTGCCAGCAGCCTCGGGTTCTCTGGGGCCAACGTCCTGACTTTC	CASSLGFSGANVLTF
TRBV18	TRBJ1-1	-	-	TGTGCCAGTTCACAGGAGGGGGACACTGAAGCTTTCTTT	CASSQEGDTEAFF
TRBV29-1	TRBJ1-2	-	-	TGCAGCGTTGAACAAACAGGGCACTATGGCTACACCTTC	CSVEQTGHYGYTF
TRBV2	TRBJ1-3	TRBD1	few	TGTGCCAGCAGTGAGCTCGGGACAGGGGTGATGCACACCATATATTTT	CASSELGTGVMHTIYF
TRBV5-6	TRBJ2-3	-	-	TGTGCCAGCAGCTTGGGGCTAACCGTTCAAAGGTATACGCAGTATTTT	CASSLGLTVQRYTQYF
TRBV18	TRBJ2-6	-	-	TGTGCCAGCTCTCAACAGGGGGCCAACGTCCTGACTTTC	CASSQQGANVLTF
TRBV6-1	TRBJ1-5	-	-	TGTGCCAGCAGTGATTCCCGGGCCCAGCATTTT	CASSDSRAQHF
TRBV29-1	TRBJ2-7	TRBD1	-	TGCAGCGTCCAAGGGGGCAGGGCCTACGAGCAGTACTTC	CSVQGGRAYEQYF
TRBV4-1	TRBJ2-5	-	-	TGCGCCAGCAGCCAAGTAATAGCGGAGACCCAGTACTTC	CASSQVIAETQYF
TRBV5-6	TRBJ1-5	TRBD1	once	TGTGCCAGCAGCTTGGGGACAGGGGGCTACGGTCAGCCCCAGCATTTT	CASSLGTGGYGQPQHF
TRBV6-5	TRBJ2-3	TRBD2	-	TGTGCCAGCAGTCCTCCGGGGAGGGGCACAGATACGCAGTATTTT	CASSPPGRGTDTQYF
TRBV5-6	TRBJ1-5	-	-	TGTGCCAGCAGCTTGGCCGGGTTAAATCAGCCCCAGCATTTT	CASSLAGLNQPQHF
TRBV5-1	TRBJ2-1	TRBD2	-	TGCGCCAGCAGCTTGGGGGGGGGAATTGGCAATGAGCAGTTCTTC	CASSLGGGIGNEQFF
TRBV19	TRBJ2-1	TRBD1	once	TGTGCCAGTAGTATGGGACTGGGACAGGGTTACAATGAGCAGTTCTTC	CASSMGLGQGYNEQFF
TRBV18	TRBJ2-7	TRBD1	-	TGTGCCAGCTCACGGGCTCCGGGACAGGGGAGGTACGAGCAGTACTTC	CASSRAPGQGRYEQYF
TRBV28	TRBJ1-5	-	-	TGTGCCAGCAGTCACGCGTGGCGGGCGAATCAGCCCCAGCATTTT	CASSHAWRANQPQHF
TRBV25-1	TRBJ2-5	TRBD1	-	TGTGCCAGCAATACAGCCGTTATCGGGACAGGGCAGGAGACCCAGTACTTC	CASNTAVIGTGQETQYF
TRBV13	TRBJ2-1	-	-	TGTGCCAGCAGCTCTAGACAGGCTTACAATGAGCAGTTCTTC	CASSSRQAYNEQFF
TRBV30	TRBJ1-5	-	few	TGTGCCTGGAGTGTAACGAGGTCAGGCAATCAGCCCCAGCATTTT	CAWSVTRSGNQPQHF
TRBV19	TRBJ1-4	-	-	TGTGCCAGTAGTATATCAGGACAGACGAATGAAAAACTGTTTTTT	CASSISGQTNEKLFF
TRBV5-8	TRBJ1-5	-	-	TGTGCCAGCAGCCCCTATTCGGGGGTCGACAATCAGCCCCAGCATTTT	CASSPYSGVDNQPQHF
TRBV28	TRBJ2-7	TRBD1	-	TGTGCCAGCAGAGAAGGGCCCCCCGACAGGGAAGCGCAGTACTTC	CASREGPPDREAQYF
TRBV19	TRBJ1-4	-	once	TGTGCCAGTAGTATGGATCTTGTTGGGGGTGAAAAACTGTTTTTT	CASSMDLVGGEKLFF
TRBV27	TRBJ2-7	TRBD2	-	TGTGCCAGCAGTTTATTAGGACTAGCCTCGTACGAGCAGTACTTC	CASSLLGLASYEQYF
TRBV6-5	TRBJ1-1	TRBD1	few	TGTGCCAGCAGTCCCTACGGGGACAGTGAAGCTTTCTTT	CASSPYGDSEAFF
TRBV15	TRBJ2-5	TRBD1	-	TGTGCCACCAGCCGCGACAGGGGTTCAGAGACCCAGTACTTC	CATSRDRGSETQYF
TRBV27	TRBJ2-7	-	few	TGTGCCAGCAGTTTTTCAAACGCCTACGAGCAGTACTTC	CASSFSNAYEQYF
TRBV29-1	TRBJ1-2	-	-	TGCAGCGTTGATGGGGTCGGCCCTCTATATGGCTACACCTTC	CSVDGVGPLYGYTF
TRBV10-2	TRBJ2-7	TRBD2	-	TGCGCCAGCACTCTTGCGGGAGCCTCCTACGAGCAGTACTTC	CASTLAGASYEQYF
TRBV9	TRBJ1-1	-	-	TGTGCCAGCAGCGTAGTTGTCAGCAACACTGAAGCTTTCTTT	CASSVVVSNTEAFF
TRBV5-1	TRBJ2-1	TRBD2	-	TGCGCCAGCATGAGTAGCGGGAGGAGGAATGAGCAGTTCTTC	CASMSSGRRNEQFF
TRBV28	TRBJ1-4	-	-	TGTGCCAGCAGTCTTCAGGACGGCACTAATGAAAAACTGTTTTTT	CASSLQDGTNEKLFF
TRBV27	TRBJ1-1	TRBD1	-	TGTGCCAGCAGTCAAAATAGGGGGCTTGGCACTGAAGCTTTCTTT	CASSQNRGLGTEAFF
TRBV19	TRBJ2-7	-	-	TGTGCCAGTAGTTTAAGAGGGGGAACCAACGAGCAGTACTTC	CASSLRGGTNEQYF
TRBV4-1	TRBJ2-2	-	-	TGCGCCAGCAGCCCCAGATTGGGACATACGAACACCGGGGAGCTGTTTTTT	CASSPRLGHTNTGELFF
TRBV6-1	TRBJ1-4	TRBD1	-	TGTGCTGTCGGACAGGGTCAGGAAAAACTGTTTTTT	CAVGQGQEKLFF
TRBV15	TRBJ1-1	-	-	TGTGCCACCAGCAGAGGTGGGAACACTGAAGCTTTCTTT	CATSRGGNTEAFF
TRBV7-2	TRBJ2-1	-	once	TGTGCCAGCAGCTTATCCCCTTACCTAGGACCCATCTTC	CASSLSPYLGPIF
TRBV2	TRBJ2-7	-	-	TGTGCCAGCAGTGTAACTGATTACGAGCAGTACTTC	CASSVTDYEQYF
TRBV11-2	TRBJ2-6	TRBD1	-	TGTGCCAGCAGCCCGACAGGGTTCACTGGGGCCAACGTCCTGACTTTC	CASSPTGFTGANVLTF
TRBV15	TRBJ1-4	-	-	TGTGCCACCAGCAGAGTGGGGTCAACTAATGAAAAACTGTTTTTT	CATSRVGSTNEKLFF
TRBV7-7	TRBJ2-5	TRBD1	-	TGTGCTAGCAGCTTACTCGGACAGGGGCGAGAGACCCAGTACTTC	CASSLLGQGRETQYF
TRBV18	TRBJ2-7	TRBD1	few	TGTGCCAGCTCACAAGAACAGGGGTACGAGCAGTACTTC	CASSQEQGYEQYF
TRBV5-6	TRBJ1-1	-	few	TGTGCCAGCAGCTTTGAAAGGGGTGGAACTGAAGCTTTCTTT	CASSFERGGTEAFF
TRBV6-5	TRBJ1-1	TRBD1	-	TGTGCCAGCATTAAGTCAGGGGGCAACGCTGAAGCTTTCTTT	CASIKSGGNAEAFF
TRBV29-1	TRBJ2-1	-	-	TGCAGCGTTTTTAGGGGCCACAATGAGCAGTTCTTC	CSVFRGHNEQFF
TRBV4-2	TRBJ2-7	-	-	TGTGCCAGCAGCCAAGAAAGCAACAGAGCTCGGAACGAGCAGTACTTC	CASSQESNRARNEQYF
TRBV11-2	TRBJ2-5	-	-	TGTGCCAGCAGCTTAGAGGGCTCGCGGAAACAAGAGACCCAGTACTTC	CASSLEGSRKQETQYF
TRBV28	TRBJ2-3	TRBD2	once	TGTGCCAGCAGTACTGGACTAGCGGGAGGTGGTATGGATACGCAGTATTTT	CASSTGLAGGGMDTQYF